This T cell receptor beta chain was profiled in a study of cytomegalovirus exposure and HLA in healthy donors. Study-wide results and limits: Some V segments, TRBV6-2 and TRBV6-3 among them, were indistinguishable and were therefore excluded. Diagnosis of cytomegalovirus status made by the classifier reportedly showed high specificity and sensitivity.

60 Vbeta and 13 Jbeta primers were used in PCR. TCRdb keeps only in-frame clones here, not all; method: immunoSEQ multiplex PCR. The sample holds 90,000 to 100,000 clones, less than 10% seen once. This clone was detected only a few times. Its antigen is unknown. CDR1 is SNHLY and CDR2 is FYNNEI in the germline V gene. CDR3 size: 11 residues. V lost 9 bases, J lost 5 bases, and 10 bases lay in between. What was sequenced was PBMCs. The sequence came from a man between 50 and 59 years old in good health and CMV-seropositive. The V gene is TRBV2, the J gene TRBJ1-2; D is perhaps TRBD1 (6 bases). The CDR3: CARDTGYGYTF. CDR3 sequence (DNA): TGTGCCAGAGATACAGGGTATGGCTACACCTTC.